A single sample is the source of the 2 T cell receptor beta chains below, sequenced in a study of shared clonotypes between healthy human individuals. Some clones are missing from TCRdb's copy, which holds only in-frame ones; the method was immunoSEQ multiplex PCR. Of 1.5 million to 2.5 million clones listed, about 95% were seen once; the top ten hold approximately 1%. Naive-designated CD8 cells lacked CD45RO, were positively enriched for CCR7, and omitted terminally differentiated effector memory CD45RA+ cells. Material: naive CD8+ T cells sorted from blood. These receptors were taken from a man aged 18 to 30 in good health.

The chain's CDR3 is CASSPASGTDGLAGEQTQYF. The CDR3 coding sequence is TGTGCCAGCAGTCCCGCCTCCGGGACAGATGGACTAGCGGGTGAACAGACCCAGTACTTC. The genes are TRBV6-8 and TRBJ2-5, with 11 bases identical to TRBD2. Unmatched junction bases numbered 23, after V lost 5 bases and J lost 6 bases. The CDR3 is 20 amino acids. Germline lookup yields CDR1 MNHGY and CDR2 SAAAGT.

The V gene is TRBV7-9, the J gene TRBJ2-2; D unresolved. Germline values: CDR1 SEHNR, CDR2 FQNEAQ (reference sequence). This CDR3 is built from 16 residues. V gave up 5 bases and J gave up 2 bases, with 15 bases separating them. The CDR3 here is CASSPSAGDNTGELFF. As DNA, the CDR3 is TGTGCCAGCAGCCCCTCGGCCGGTGATAACACCGGGGAGCTGTTTTTT.